This T cell receptor beta chain was documented in a study of T-cell reconstitution after alpha-beta-depleted transplantation in children (dated by TCRdb to about 2016). Broadly, across the study: T-cell immune reconstitution after TCRalphabeta/CD19-depleted allogeneic hematopoietic cell transplantation in children was quantitatively tracked in the study by means of TCR repertoire profiling. What the authors observed across the whole study: In some patients, high TCRbeta diversity at day 60 was attributed to recipient T cells and intrathymic progenitors that had survived conditioning. Over the following months the frequencies of hyperexpanded clones went down, and after one year T-cell counts and TCRbeta diversity were mostly credited to newly produced T cells. About two months after transplant, the apparently early recovery of alphabetaT-cell counts reportedly depended on just several hundred clones that had expanded rapidly and came from non-depleted graft cells.

Receptor libraries were prepared by PCR. The sample was run on an Illumina HiSeq 2500. TCR library preparation used molecular barcoding, with unique molecular identifiers applied to normalize quantification of the TCRbeta repertoire. TCRdb reprocessing: public reads trimmed at Q25 with fastp, clones called with MiXCR, in-frame beta chains kept. Merged by CDR3 protein, the rows form single entries marked with the most common genes and DNA. In this sample the table shows approximately 80,000 distinct CDR3 sequences, about 14% of which occur a single time. Of the sample, roughly 30% falls within the top ten clones. Explained via the paper, the treatment or condition label denotes: allogeneic hematopoietic cell transplantation with graft depleted of TCRalphabeta T cells and CD19 B cells. TCRalphabeta/CD19-depleted allogeneic hematopoietic cell grafts were given to the transplant recipients, all of whom were children.

In the germline V gene, CDR1 corresponds to ENHRY and CDR2 to SYGVKD. V is trimmed back by 6 bases and J by 1 base, and the junction contains 6 bases that no gene match accounts for. The CDR3 runs 16 amino acids, cysteine and phenylalanine included. Solely the CDR3 DNA is kept, with 48 bases framed from the first base. This clonotype occurred many times. Its antigen remains undetermined. The input lacks base qualities; no much larger clone sits a single base away. The chain couples TRBV10-3 to TRBJ2-1; 10 bases in between match TRBD2. The sequence was obtained from a male patient between 2 and 10 years old who had a stem cell transplant for acute lymphoblastic leukemia, so the T cells may come from the graft donor. Here the sequenced sample was PBMCs, mostly from graft donor cells, taken 180 days after TCRalphabeta/CD19-depleted stem cell transplant. The CDR3 region reads CAISVLAGASYNEQFF. The DNA is as follows: TGTGCCATCAGCGTTCTAGCGGGAGCATCCTACAATGAGCAGTTCTTC.